The present T cell receptor (beta chain) was sequenced within a study of robustness of blood B and T cell sequencing. A remark on this clonotype: The antigen remains undetermined.

Study-level points and caveats: About 94% of top 10,000 TCRbeta clonotypes appeared in replicate libraries. Every 10 ml sample contained the pooled top 1,000 TCRbeta clonotypes. Rare TCRbeta clonotype overlap stayed flat despite pooling tubes. Shared UMI-sequence pairs were removed from one cross-contaminated TCRbeta library pair.

TCR beta repertoires were quantified from mRNA rather than genomic DNA. A 5' template-switch oligo added a universal priming site during cDNA synthesis. The template-switch oligo carried a 12-nucleotide random UMI tagging each cDNA molecule. TCRdb fed the PCR reads into MiXCR, producing one record per CDR3 protein. The sample has around 3,200 distinct CDR3 sequences; 56% are singletons. V was trimmed by 4 bases and J by 8 bases, leaving 18 bases between them. Per the germline V gene, CDR1 is DFQATT and CDR2 is SNEGSKA (reference sequence). The CDR3 runs to 15 residues. This chain joins TRBV20-1 and TRBJ1-6, with a possible D match to TRBD1 (6 bases). Sequences were obtained from peripheral blood. The clonotype comes from a human donor in good health. CDR3 region: CSAIEKQGSYSPLHF. CDR3 DNA: TGCAGTGCTATAGAAAAACAGGGTTCTTATTCACCCCTCCACTTT.